This TCR beta chain was profiled in a study of cytomegalovirus exposure and HLA in healthy donors. The PCR employed 60 Vbeta primers together with 13 Jbeta primers. In the original processing: Around 80 million unique TCR beta chains, around 11 million of them shared, were counted by a later analysis. TCRdb's copy holds only in-frame clones and misses some; the assay was immunoSEQ multiplex PCR. Clone size and V and J calls were adopted from that table, with D and trimming inferred from the DNA. The repertoire holds some 200,000 clones, with over 75% as singletons. This CDR3 has 14 residues. CDR1 is KGHSH and CDR2 is LQKENI in the germline V gene. V lost 3 bases and J lost 8; bases outside the gene matches: 6.

The sequence derives from a woman younger than 45 in good health and CMV-seronegative. The chain joins TRBV18 to TRBJ2-1; 8 bases line up with TRBD2. The sequencing input was PBMCs. The CDR3 nucleotides read TGTGCCAGCTCACCCCTAAGCGGGAGTTATGAGCAGTTCTTC. This sequence encodes CASSPLSGSYEQFF.